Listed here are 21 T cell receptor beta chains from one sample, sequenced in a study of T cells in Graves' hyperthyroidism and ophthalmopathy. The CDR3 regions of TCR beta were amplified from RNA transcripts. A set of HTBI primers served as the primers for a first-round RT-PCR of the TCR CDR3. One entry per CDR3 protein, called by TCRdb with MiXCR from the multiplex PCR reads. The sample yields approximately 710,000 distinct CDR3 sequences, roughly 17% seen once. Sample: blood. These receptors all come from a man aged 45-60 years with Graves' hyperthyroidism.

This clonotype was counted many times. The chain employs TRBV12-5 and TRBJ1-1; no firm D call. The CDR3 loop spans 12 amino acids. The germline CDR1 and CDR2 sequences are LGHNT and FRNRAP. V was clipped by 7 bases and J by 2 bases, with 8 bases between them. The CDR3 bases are TGTGCTAGTGCTCAATATAACACTGAAGCTTTCTTT. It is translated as CASAQYNTEAFF.

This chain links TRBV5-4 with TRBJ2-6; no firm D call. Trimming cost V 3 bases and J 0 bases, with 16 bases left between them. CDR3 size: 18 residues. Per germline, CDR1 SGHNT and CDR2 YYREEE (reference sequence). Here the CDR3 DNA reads TGTGCCAGCAGCTCAGGAGAGAGGCGCCACTCTGGGGCCAACGTCCTGACTTTC. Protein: CASSSGERRHSGANVLTF. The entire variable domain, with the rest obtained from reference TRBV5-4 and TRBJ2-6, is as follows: ETGVTQSPTHLIKTRGQQVTLRCSSQSGHNTVSWYQQALGQGPQFIFQYYREEENGRGNFPPRFSGLQFPNYSSELNVNALELDDSALYLCASSSGERRHSGANVLTFGAGSRLTVL.

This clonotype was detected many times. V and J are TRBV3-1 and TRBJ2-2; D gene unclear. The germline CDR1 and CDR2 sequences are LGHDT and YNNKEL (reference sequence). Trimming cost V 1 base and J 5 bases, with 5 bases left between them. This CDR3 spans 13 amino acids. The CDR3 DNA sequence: TGTGCCAGCAGCCAAGCCAGGACCGGGGAGCTGTTTTTT. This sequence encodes CASSQARTGELFF.

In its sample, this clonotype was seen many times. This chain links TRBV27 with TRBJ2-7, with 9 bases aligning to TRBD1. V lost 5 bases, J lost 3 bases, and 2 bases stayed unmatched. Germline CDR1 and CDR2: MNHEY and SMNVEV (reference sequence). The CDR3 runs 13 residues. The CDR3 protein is CASSHRGLYEQYF. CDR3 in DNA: TGTGCCAGCAGTCACAGGGGGCTCTACGAGCAGTACTTC.

The CDR3: CASSLQFRPQHF. DNA for the CDR3: TGTGCCAGCAGTTTACAGTTTCGGCCCCAGCATTTT. J is TRBJ1-5 and V is TRBV28; D is unclear. Germline V gives CDR1 MDHEN, CDR2 SYDVKM. This CDR3 comprises 12 residues. Trimming left V 2 bases short and J 9 bases short, with 8 bases between.

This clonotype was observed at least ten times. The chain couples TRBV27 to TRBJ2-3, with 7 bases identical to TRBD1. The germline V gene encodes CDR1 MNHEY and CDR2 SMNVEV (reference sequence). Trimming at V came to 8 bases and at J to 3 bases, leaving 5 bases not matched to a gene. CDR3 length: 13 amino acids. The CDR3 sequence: CASADRVTDTQYF. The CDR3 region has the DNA TGTGCCAGCGCCGACAGGGTAACAGATACGCAGTATTTT.

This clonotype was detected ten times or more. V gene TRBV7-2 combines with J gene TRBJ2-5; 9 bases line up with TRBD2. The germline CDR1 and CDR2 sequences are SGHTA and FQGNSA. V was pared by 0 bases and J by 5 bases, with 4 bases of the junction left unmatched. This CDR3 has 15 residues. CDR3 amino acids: CASSLASGRGETQYF. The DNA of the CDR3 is TGTGCCAGCAGCTTAGCTAGCGGGAGAGGCGAGACCCAGTACTTC. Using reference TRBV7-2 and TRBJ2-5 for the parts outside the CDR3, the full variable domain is GAGVSQSPSNKVTEKGKDVELRCDPISGHTALYWYRQSLGQGLEFLIYFQGNSAPDKSGLPSDRFSAERTGGSVSTLTIQRTQQEDSAVYLCASSLASGRGETQYFGPGTRLLVL.

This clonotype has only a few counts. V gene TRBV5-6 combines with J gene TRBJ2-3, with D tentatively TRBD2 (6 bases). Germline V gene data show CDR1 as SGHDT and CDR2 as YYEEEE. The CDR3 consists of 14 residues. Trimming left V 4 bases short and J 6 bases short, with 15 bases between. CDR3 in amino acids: CASSLLVGGDTQYF. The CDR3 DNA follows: TGTGCCAGCAGCCTCCTAGTAGGAGGGGATACGCAGTATTTT.

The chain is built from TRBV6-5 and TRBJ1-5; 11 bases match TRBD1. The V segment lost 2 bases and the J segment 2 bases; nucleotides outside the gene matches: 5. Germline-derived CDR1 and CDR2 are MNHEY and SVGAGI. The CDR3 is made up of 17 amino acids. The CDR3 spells CASSYPGTGGRNQPQHF. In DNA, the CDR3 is TGTGCCAGCAGTTACCCGGGGACAGGGGGACGCAATCAGCCCCAGCATTTT.

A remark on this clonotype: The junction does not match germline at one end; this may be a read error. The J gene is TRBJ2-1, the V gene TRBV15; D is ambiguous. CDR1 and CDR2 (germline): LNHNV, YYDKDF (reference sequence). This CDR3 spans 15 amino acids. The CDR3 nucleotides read TGTGCCACCAGCAAGGACGGAAGCTCCTACAATGAGCAGTGCTTC. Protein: CATSKDGSSYNEQCF.

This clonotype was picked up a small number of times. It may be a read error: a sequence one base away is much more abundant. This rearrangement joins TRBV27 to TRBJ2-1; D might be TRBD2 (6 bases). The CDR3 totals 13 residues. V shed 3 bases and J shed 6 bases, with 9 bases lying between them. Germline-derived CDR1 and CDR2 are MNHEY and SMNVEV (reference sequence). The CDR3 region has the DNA TGTGCCAGCAGTTTCCGGGGGAGCAATGAGCAGTTCTTC. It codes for CASSFRGSNEQFF.

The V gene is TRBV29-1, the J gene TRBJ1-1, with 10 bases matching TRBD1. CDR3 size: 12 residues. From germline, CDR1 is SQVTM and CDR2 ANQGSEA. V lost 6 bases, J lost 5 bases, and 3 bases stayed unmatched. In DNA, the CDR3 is TGCAGCGTGGGGGGACAGGGGACTGAAGCTTTCTTT. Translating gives CSVGGQGTEAFF.

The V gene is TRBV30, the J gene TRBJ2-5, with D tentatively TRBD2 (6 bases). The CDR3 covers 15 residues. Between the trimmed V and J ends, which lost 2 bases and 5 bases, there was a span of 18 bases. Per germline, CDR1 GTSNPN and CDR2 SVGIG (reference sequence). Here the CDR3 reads CAWSQSRTGGETQYF. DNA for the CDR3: TGTGCCTGGAGTCAGTCGAGGACTGGAGGGGAGACCCAGTACTTC.

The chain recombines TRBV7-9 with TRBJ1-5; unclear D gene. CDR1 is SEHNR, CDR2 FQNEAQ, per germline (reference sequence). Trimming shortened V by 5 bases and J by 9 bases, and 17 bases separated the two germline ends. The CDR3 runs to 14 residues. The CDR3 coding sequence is TGTGCCAGCAGCCCAGGACTGCACCAAGGGCCCCAGCATTTT. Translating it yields CASSPGLHQGPQHF. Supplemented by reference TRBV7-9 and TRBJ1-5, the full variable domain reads DTGVSQNPRHKITKRGQNVTFRCDPISEHNRLYWYRQTLGQGPEFLTYFQNEAQLEKSRLLSDRFSAERPKGSFSTLEIQRTEQGDSAMYLCASSPGLHQGPQHFGDGTRLSIL.

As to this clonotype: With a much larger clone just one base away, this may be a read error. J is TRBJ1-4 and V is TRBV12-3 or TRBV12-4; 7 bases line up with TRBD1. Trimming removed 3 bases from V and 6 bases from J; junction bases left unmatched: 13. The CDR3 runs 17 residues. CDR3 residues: CASSFGGVHRGDEKLFF. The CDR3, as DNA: TGTGCCAGCAGTTTCGGTGGGGTGCACAGGGGCGATGAAAAACTGTTTTTT.

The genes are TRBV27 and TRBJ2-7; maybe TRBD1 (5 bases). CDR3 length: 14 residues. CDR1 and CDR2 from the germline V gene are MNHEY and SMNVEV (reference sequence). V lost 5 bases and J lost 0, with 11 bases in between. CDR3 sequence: CASSPFDSSYEQYF. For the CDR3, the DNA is TGTGCCAGCAGTCCCTTCGACAGCTCCTACGAGCAGTACTTC.

CDR3: CAWMGENTEAFF. As DNA, the CDR3 is TGTGCCTGGATGGGGGAGAACACTGAAGCTTTCTTT. The chain carries TRBV30 and TRBJ1-1; maybe TRBD1 (5 bases). V was trimmed by 4 bases and J by 1 base, leaving 7 bases between them. Germline assignment: CDR1 GTSNPN and CDR2 SVGIG (reference sequence). The CDR3 is 12 amino acids.

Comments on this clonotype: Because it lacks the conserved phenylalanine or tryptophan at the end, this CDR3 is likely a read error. Written as DNA, the CDR3 is TGTGCCAGCAGCTTAGCGGGGACAGGGAACGAGCAGTACTTA. This encodes CASSLAGTGNEQYL. The chain employs TRBV2 and TRBJ2-7, with a weak D call TRBD1 (9 bases). The CDR3 is 14 amino acids. CDR1 and CDR2 from the germline V gene are SNHLY and FYNNEI. V lost 6 bases and J 5 bases, leaving 17 bases between the germline ends.

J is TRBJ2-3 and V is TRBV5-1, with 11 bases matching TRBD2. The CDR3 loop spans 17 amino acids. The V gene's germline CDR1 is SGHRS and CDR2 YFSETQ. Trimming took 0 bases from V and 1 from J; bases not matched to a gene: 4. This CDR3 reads CASSLALAGGRTDTQYF. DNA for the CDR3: TGCGCCAGCAGCTTGGCCCTAGCGGGAGGCCGCACAGATACGCAGTATTTT.

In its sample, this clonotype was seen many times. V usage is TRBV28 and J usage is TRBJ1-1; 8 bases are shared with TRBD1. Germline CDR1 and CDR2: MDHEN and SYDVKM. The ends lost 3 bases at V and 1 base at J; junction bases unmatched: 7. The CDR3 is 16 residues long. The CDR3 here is CASSFPLGQGNTEAFF. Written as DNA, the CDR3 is TGTGCCAGCAGTTTCCCTCTCGGACAGGGGAACACTGAAGCTTTCTTT.

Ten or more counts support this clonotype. CDR3 in amino acids: CAISGVASVETQYF. CDR3 sequence (DNA): TGTGCCATCAGTGGGGTGGCTTCAGTTGAGACCCAGTACTTC. This chain joins TRBV10-3 and TRBJ2-5; D remains ambiguous. Per germline, CDR1 ENHRY and CDR2 SYGVKD. Trimming took 4 bases from V and 5 from J, leaving 14 bases between them. The CDR3 contains 14 residues.